One sample yielded the 26 T cell receptor beta chains listed below, sequenced in a study of siplizumab effects on memory and regulatory T cells. TCRdb's copy holds only in-frame clones and misses some; the assay was immunoSEQ multiplex PCR. This sample has some 56,000 clones, with around 97% found just once. The sample taken for sequencing was naive CD8+ T cells sorted from blood. These receptors were taken from a human donor in good health.

The V call is TRBV7-9, the J call TRBJ2-7, with 7 positions matching TRBD2. The CDR3 totals 15 residues. Germline CDR1 and CDR2: SEHNR and FQNEAQ (reference sequence). J gave up 3 bases and V 2 bases, and 7 bases lay outside the gene matches. The CDR3 loop is CASSLTSGGVYEQYF. The CDR3 DNA reads as TGTGCCAGCAGCTTAACTTCGGGGGGAGTCTACGAGCAGTACTTC.

This clone was recorded only once. The gene calls are TRBV4-1 and TRBJ2-7; no clear D. The V and J ends lost 0 bases and 2 bases respectively, with 8 bases between them. CDR1 is MGHRA and CDR2 is YSYEKL in the germline V gene. The CDR3 is 14 amino acids. DNA of the CDR3: TGCGCCAGCAGCCAAGAAGACCGAGCCTACGAGCAGTACTTC. It yields the protein CASSQEDRAYEQYF.

The V and J genes are TRBV7-6 and TRBJ2-3, with unresolved D. CDR3 length: 13 residues. Trimming removed 1 base from V and 10 bases from J, with 12 bases in between. The germline CDR1 and CDR2 sequences are SGHVS and FNYEAQ. CDR3: CASSLEINDAQYF. In DNA form, the CDR3 reads TGTGCCAGCAGCTTAGAAATAAATGATGCGCAGTATTTT.

V usage is TRBV28 and J usage is TRBJ2-7, with TRBD2 identical over 7 bases. CDR3 length: 15 amino acids. V was clipped by 4 bases and J by 9 bases; unmatched bases: 15. In germline, CDR1 is MDHEN, CDR2 SYDVKM. The CDR3 nucleotides read TGTGCCAGCAGTTCTCCGGGACTAACCCTATTGGGGCAGTACTTC. This sequence encodes CASSSPGLTLLGQYF. The whole variable domain, remainder taken from reference TRBV28 and TRBJ2-7, is DVKVTQSSRYLVKRTGEKVFLECVQDMDHENMFWYRQDPGLGLRLIYFSYDVKMKEKGDIPEGYSVSREKKERFSLILESASTNQTSMYLCASSSPGLTLLGQYFGPGTRLTVT.

This chain links TRBV11-3 with TRBJ2-7; TRBD1 matches 8 bases. The CDR3 consists of 12 residues. Unmatched junction bases numbered 2, after V lost 5 bases and J lost 5 bases. The germline V gene has CDR1 SGHNT and CDR2 YENEEA. The CDR3 sequence: CASSQGANEQYF. The CDR3 DNA reads TGTGCCAGCAGCCAGGGGGCGAACGAGCAGTACTTC.

In the case of this clone: Other nucleotide sequences from this sample produce the same CDR3. V and J are TRBV5-6 and TRBJ2-7; 10 positions match TRBD1. The germline gives CDR1 SGHDT, CDR2 YYEEEE. Losses at the gene ends were 7 bases for V and 4 bases for J; bases not matched to a gene: 8. CDR3 size: 14 residues. CDR3 nucleotides: TGTGCCAGCTCCCGGGAGGGACAGGGGTACGAGCAGTACTTC. It specifies CASSREGQGYEQYF.

The chain recombines TRBV19 with TRBJ1-4; 7 nucleotides match TRBD1. This CDR3 is built from 13 residues. Unmatched junction bases numbered 7, after V lost 7 bases and J lost 8 bases. In germline, CDR1 is LNHDA, CDR2 SQIVND (reference sequence). CDR3 region: CASTGTVQEKLFF. CDR3 bases: TGTGCCAGTACCGGGACAGTCCAGGAAAAACTGTTTTTT. The variable domain in full, with the rest retrieved from reference TRBV19 and TRBJ1-4, is DGGITQSPKYLFRKEGQNVTLSCEQNLNHDAMYWYRQDPGQGLRLIYYSQIVNDFQKGDIAEGYSVSREKKESFPLTVTSAQKNPTAFYLCASTGTVQEKLFFGSGTQLSVL.

The chain links TRBV30 to TRBJ1-6, with D perhaps TRBD1 (5 bases). The V end was cut by 5 bases, the J end by 7 bases, with 12 bases between. Germline CDR1 GTSNPN, CDR2 SVGIG (reference sequence). This CDR3 comprises 13 residues. CDR3 sequence: CAWGGMGNSPLHF. The CDR3 DNA reads TGTGCCTGGGGGGGGATGGGAAATTCACCCCTCCACTTT.

The chain joins TRBV6-5 to TRBJ1-1; no clear D gene. This CDR3 region has 13 residues. Germline values: CDR1 MNHEY, CDR2 SVGAGI. The V end was cut by 5 bases, the J end by 1 base, with 8 bases between. In DNA form, the CDR3 reads TGTGCCAGCAGTAACAGCGAGAACACTGAAGCTTTCTTT. Its protein is CASSNSENTEAFF.

Concerning this clone itself: Other DNA sequences in this sample translate to the same CDR3. This chain links TRBV29-1 with TRBJ1-2; D gene uncertain. The germline V gene has CDR1 SQVTM and CDR2 ANQGSEA. The CDR3 contains 11 residues. The germline V and J ends were trimmed by 3 bases and 2 bases, with 4 bases remaining between them. In DNA form, the CDR3 reads TGCAGCGTTGAGGACAACTATGGCTACACCTTC. The encoded protein is CSVEDNYGYTF.

V usage is TRBV10-2 and J usage is TRBJ2-1; 13 nucleotides align to TRBD2. V lost 6 bases to trimming and J lost 7 bases; unmatched junction nucleotides: 6. Per the germline V gene, CDR1 is WSHSY and CDR2 is SAAADI. CDR3 size: 15 residues. This CDR3 is CASSPTSGGRNEQFF. The DNA of the CDR3 is TGCGCCAGCAGCCCGACTAGCGGGGGGAGGAATGAGCAGTTCTTC.

This chain uses TRBV10-2 with TRBJ2-7; TRBD2 matches 9 bases. The CDR3 is 12 amino acids. With V trimmed by 10 bases and J by 5 bases, 6 bases remained unmatched. CDR1 and CDR2 from the germline V gene are WSHSY and SAAADI. The CDR3 loop is CATAPSGNEQYF. DNA of the CDR3: TGCGCCACAGCGCCTAGCGGGAACGAGCAGTACTTC.

The chain joins TRBV7-9 to TRBJ2-7; D unclear. Trimming took 5 bases from V and 6 from J, leaving 23 bases between them. CDR3 length: 16 residues. The V gene's germline CDR1 is SEHNR and CDR2 FQNEAQ (reference sequence). DNA of the CDR3: TGTGCCAGCAGCCGAGGATCCGTCTCTCCCCCTTCCGAGCAGTACTTC. It yields the protein CASSRGSVSPPSEQYF.

This clone was picked up one time. This chain's CDR3 is CASSDWGTLEGRNYGYTF. The CDR3 DNA follows: TGTGCCAGCAGTGATTGGGGGACCTTGGAGGGTCGGAACTATGGCTACACCTTC. The chain links TRBV6-1 to TRBJ1-2; D may be TRBD1 (5 bases). With 3 bases removed from V and 2 bases from J, the gap between germline ends came to 22 bases. There are 18 residues in the CDR3. CDR1 is MNHNS, CDR2 SASEGT, per germline.

The rearrangement joins TRBV9 to TRBJ1-2; 11 bases are a match to TRBD1. The V gene's germline CDR1 is SGDLS and CDR2 YYNGEE. Germline trimming cut 4 bases from V and 4 bases from J; bases unmatched to any gene: 6. The CDR3 spans 15 residues. The CDR3 sequence: CASSTWTGGVYGYTF. In DNA form, the CDR3 reads TGTGCCAGCAGCACCTGGACAGGGGGCGTCTATGGCTACACCTTC.

V and J are TRBV7-9 and TRBJ2-5; D may correspond to TRBD1 or TRBD2 (5 bases each). The CDR3 has 16 residues. Germline values: CDR1 SEHNR, CDR2 FQNEAQ (reference sequence). V gave up 1 base and J gave up 2 bases, with 14 bases separating them. CDR3 coding DNA: TGTGCCAGCAGCTTAGGGGGGAGAGGAAAACAAGAGACCCAGTACTTC. It specifies CASSLGGRGKQETQYF.

The chain employs TRBV30 and TRBJ2-3; D uncertain. From germline, CDR1 is GTSNPN and CDR2 SVGIG (reference sequence). The CDR3 consists of 16 residues. V dropped 6 bases and J dropped 1 base, with 20 bases sitting between them. The CDR3 loop is CACSQCGGPGTDTQYF. The CDR3 bases are TGTGCCTGCTCACAATGTGGCGGCCCAGGCACAGATACGCAGTATTTT. The variable domain in full, completed from reference TRBV30 and TRBJ2-3, reads SQTIHQWPATLVQPVGSPLSLECTVEGTSNPNLYWYRQAAGRGLQLLFYSVGIGQISSEVPQNLSASRPQDRQFILSSKKLLLSDSGFYLCACSQCGGPGTDTQYFGPGTRLTVL.

This clone came up once. The CDR3 reads CASSPLAGANEQFF. The CDR3 bases are TGTGCCAGTAGCCCACTAGCGGGAGCGAATGAGCAGTTCTTC. The chain carries TRBV19 and TRBJ2-1, with 11 bases fitting TRBD2. This CDR3 comprises 14 residues. J gave up 7 bases and V 6 bases, and 5 bases lay outside the gene matches. Germline assignment: CDR1 LNHDA and CDR2 SQIVND (reference sequence).

CDR3 in DNA: TGTGCCAGCAGTATGTTGGCAAGGGGACAGGGATTCTCCGGGGAGCTGTTTTTT. Its protein product is CASSMLARGQGFSGELFF. The chain is built from TRBV27 and TRBJ2-2, with TRBD1 identical over 9 bases. With V trimmed by 5 bases and J by 6 bases, 16 bases remained unmatched. Germline V lookup: CDR1 MNHEY, CDR2 SMNVEV (reference sequence). CDR3 length equals 18 residues.

This clone was recorded only once. The chain links TRBV9 to TRBJ2-3, with 8 bases lining up with TRBD2. This CDR3 is 16 amino acids long. V shed 4 bases, J shed 0 bases, and the junction held 7 bases outside the gene matches. CDR1 and CDR2 from the germline V gene are SGDLS and YYNGEE. The CDR3 DNA reads TGTGCCAGCAGCAGGACGGGCGGGGGGAGCACAGATACGCAGTATTTT. It specifies CASSRTGGGSTDTQYF. Filled out from reference TRBV9 and TRBJ2-3, the complete variable domain reads DSGVTQTPKHLITATGQRVTLRCSPRSGDLSVYWYQQSLDQGLQFLIQYYNGEERAKGNILERFSAQQFPDLHSELNLSSLELGDSALYFCASSRTGGGSTDTQYFGPGTRLTVL.

V usage is TRBV27 and J usage is TRBJ1-1; 7 bases align to TRBD1. Germline V gene sequence: CDR1 MNHEY, CDR2 SMNVEV (reference sequence). V lost 6 bases to trimming and J lost 1 base; unmatched junction nucleotides: 5. The CDR3 is 14 amino acids. CDR3 sequence: CASSPGTANTEAFF. The CDR3 nucleotides are TGTGCCAGCAGCCCCGGGACAGCGAACACTGAAGCTTTCTTT.

J is TRBJ1-5 and V is TRBV4-1; D not resolved. The CDR3 contains 15 residues. Trimming cost V 1 base and J 0 bases, with 7 bases left between them. The germline V gene encodes CDR1 MGHRA and CDR2 YSYEKL. CDR3 sequence: CASSQVWRSNQPQHF. CDR3 bases: TGCGCCAGCAGCCAAGTTTGGCGTAGCAATCAGCCCCAGCATTTT.

The chain has TRBV15 and TRBJ2-7; D could derive from TRBD1 or TRBD2 (5 bases each). Germline lookup yields CDR1 LNHNV and CDR2 YYDKDF (reference sequence). V was clipped by 4 bases and J by 5 bases, with 15 bases between them. The CDR3 runs 14 residues. Here the CDR3 DNA reads TGTGCCACCAGCAACCGGGGCCTGGGAGACGAGCAGTACTTC. Translating it yields CATSNRGLGDEQYF.

This chain connects TRBV29-1 to TRBJ2-3; 10 bases are a match to TRBD1. V lost 7 bases and J lost 6; bases outside the gene matches: 10. Germline V gives CDR1 SQVTM, CDR2 ANQGSEA. The CDR3 has 14 amino acids. In DNA, the CDR3 is TGCAGCGCTGGAGACAGGGGGCTCCGGGATACGCAGTATTTT. It is translated as CSAGDRGLRDTQYF.

The gene calls are TRBV2 and TRBJ2-2; D is unresolved. Trimming shortened V by 1 base and J by 1 base, and 10 bases separated the two germline ends. The CDR3 covers 16 residues. Germline CDR1 is SNHLY and CDR2 is FYNNEI. As DNA, the CDR3 is TGTGCCAGCAGTGAAGTGGGTCATTTGAACACCGGGGAGCTGTTTTTT. Translation: CASSEVGHLNTGELFF. The whole variable domain, remainder taken from reference TRBV2 and TRBJ2-2, is EPEVTQTPSHQVTQMGQEVILRCVPISNHLYFYWYRQILGQKVEFLVSFYNNEISEKSEIFDDQFSVERPDGSNFTLKIRSTKLEDSAMYFCASSEVGHLNTGELFFGEGSRLTVL.

This chain uses TRBV30 with TRBJ2-3; TRBD2 might be the D (5 bases). The V end was cut by 0 bases, the J end by 5 bases, with 6 bases between. The CDR3 has 12 amino acids. The germline V gene encodes CDR1 GTSNPN and CDR2 SVGIG (reference sequence). The CDR3 protein is CAWSVRGDTQYF. The CDR3 nucleotides read TGTGCCTGGAGTGTACGGGGAGATACGCAGTATTTT. Full variable domain (outside the CDR3, taken from reference TRBV30 and TRBJ2-3): SQTIHQWPATLVQPVGSPLSLECTVEGTSNPNLYWYRQAAGRGLQLLFYSVGIGQISSEVPQNLSASRPQDRQFILSSKKLLLSDSGFYLCAWSVRGDTQYFGPGTRLTVL.